Reported below is one T cell receptor (beta chain). The data derive from a study of CD8 T cells in Susac syndrome. TCR beta was sequenced from blood CD8+ and CD4+ T cells. Controls comprised healthy donors matched for age and sex. The CDR3 runs to 16 residues. Germline CDR1 reads SEHNR; CDR2 reads FQNEAQ (reference sequence). Trimming cost V 4 bases and J 1 base, with 16 bases left between them. An amount of RNA that ranged from roughly 0.45 to 1 ug was reverse transcribed with random hexamers. The method of amplification for TCR beta CDR3 was immunoSEQ multiplex PCR, covering 54 Vbeta and 13 Jbeta. TCRdb passed the immunoSEQ multiplex PCR reads through MiXCR, listing each CDR3 protein once. The sample shows 100,000 to 150,000 distinct CDR3 sequences, approximately 96% of them seen only once.

The chain carries TRBV7-9 and TRBJ2-5; TRBD1 is a possible D gene (6 bases). Sequenced input: CD4+ T cells from PBMCs. The sequence was obtained from a human donor in good health. CDR3 amino acids: CASSSDRRGFQETQYF. The CDR3 DNA reads as TGTGCCAGCAGCTCGGACAGAAGGGGCTTCCAAGAGACCCAGTACTTC.